This T cell receptor (beta chain) comes out of a study of blood T cells in healthy people across ages. Looking at the study overall: The template switching approach captured approximately one barcoded beta molecule for every two T cells.

Comments on this clonotype: Its target is unknown.

General study findings and limits: The study found TCR beta diversity correlated strongly with naive T cell percentage.

With a J-beta primer mix and a sample-barcoded 5' primer, a second PCR ran roughly 6 to 12 cycles. With 12 random nucleotides, a template-switch adaptor tagged each individual cDNA molecule. Every sample produced at least 2.5 million CDR3-containing paired-end reads. MiXCR, run by TCRdb on the 5' RACE reads, gives a single entry per CDR3 protein. The repertoire holds more than 700,000 distinct CDR3 sequences, with about 53% as singletons. V lost 0 bases to trimming and J lost 6 bases; unmatched junction nucleotides: 6. Germline CDR1 and CDR2: SGHRS and YFSETQ. CDR3 length equals 15 residues. The source of this sequence is a man older than 75 in good health. The gene calls are TRBV5-1 and TRBJ2-1, with TRBD2 matching 7 bases. Sequenced: blood. The CDR3 DNA sequence: TGCGCCAGCAGCTTGGGGACTAGAGTCTCCAATGAGCAGTTCTTC. This encodes CASSLGTRVSNEQFF.